This entry is about one T cell receptor beta chain. The target antigen is unknown. The PCR was carried out with 60 Vbeta primers and 13 Jbeta primers. TCRdb's table, derived via immunoSEQ multiplex PCR, lists solely in-frame clones and lacks some. The sample has 150,000 or so clones, 65% to 85% seen once. V shed 4 bases and J shed 1 base, with 5 bases lying between them. This CDR3 spans 12 amino acids. Germline-derived CDR1 and CDR2 are SNHLY and FYNNEI. This entry comes from a study of cytomegalovirus exposure and HLA in healthy donors. Whole-study results and caveats: Per a prior analysis, the majority of TCR beta V segments were productive roughly 87% or roughly 30% of the time. Both high specificity and high sensitivity reportedly marked the classifier's diagnosis of cytomegalovirus status.

Despite likely unrecorded immune exposures, the donors were nominally healthy at the time of sampling. Source material: PBMCs. The genes are TRBV2 and TRBJ2-7, with D tentatively TRBD2 (5 bases). The sequence came from a man aged 25-45 years in good health and CMV-seronegative. CDR3 in DNA: TGTGCCAGCAGTGGAGGGTCCTACGAGCAGTACTTC. Translation gives CASSGGSYEQYF.